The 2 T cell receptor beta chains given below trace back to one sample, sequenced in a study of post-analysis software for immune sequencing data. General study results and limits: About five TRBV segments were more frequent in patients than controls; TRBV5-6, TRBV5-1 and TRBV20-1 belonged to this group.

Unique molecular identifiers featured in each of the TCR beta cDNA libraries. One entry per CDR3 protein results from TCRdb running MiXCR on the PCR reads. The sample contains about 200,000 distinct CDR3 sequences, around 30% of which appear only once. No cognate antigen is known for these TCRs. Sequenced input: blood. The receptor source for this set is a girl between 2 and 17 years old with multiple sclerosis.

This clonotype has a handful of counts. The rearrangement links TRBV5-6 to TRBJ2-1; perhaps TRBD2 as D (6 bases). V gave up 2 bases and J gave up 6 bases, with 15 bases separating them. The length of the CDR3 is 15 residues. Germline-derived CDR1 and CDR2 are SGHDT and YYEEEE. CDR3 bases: TGTGCCAGCAGCTTCGGTAGCGGTGGGGTCAATGAGCAGTTCTTC. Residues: CASSFGSGGVNEQFF.

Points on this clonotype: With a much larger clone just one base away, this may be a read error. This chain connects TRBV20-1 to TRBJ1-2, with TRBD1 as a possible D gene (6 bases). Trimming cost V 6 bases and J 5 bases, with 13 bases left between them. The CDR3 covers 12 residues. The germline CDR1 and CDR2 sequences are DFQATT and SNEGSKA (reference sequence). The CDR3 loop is CSADHGQYGYTF. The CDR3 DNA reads TGCAGTGCCGACCATGGACAGTATGGCTACACCTTC.